Each of the 26 T cell receptor beta chains below was sequenced from the same sample in a study of blood T cell repertoires in COVID-19. TCRdb keeps only in-frame clones here, not all; method: immunoSEQ multiplex PCR. This sample yields under 250,000 clones, of which approximately 85% are seen a single time; roughly 5% belongs to the top ten. Material: peripheral blood. The receptors shown here come from a man between 50 and 59 years old with COVID-19, enrolled during active disease.

A single count supports this clone. The chain has TRBV9 and TRBJ1-2; 8 bases map to TRBD1. The CDR3 spans 15 residues. Germline V lookup: CDR1 SGDLS, CDR2 YYNGEE. The trim removed 0 bases at V and 4 bases at J, leaving 5 bases unmatched. The CDR3 spells CASSVGTGPFYGYTF. CDR3 bases: TGTGCCAGCAGCGTAGGGACAGGGCCTTTCTATGGCTACACCTTC.

This chain links TRBV24-1 with TRBJ2-3, with 9 bases lining up with TRBD2. Germline CDR1 KGHDR, CDR2 SFDVKD. V was pared by 5 bases and J by 2 bases, with 1 base of the junction left unmatched. CDR3 length: 14 amino acids. In DNA form, the CDR3 reads TGTGCCACCAGTGTAGCGGGGGCCACAGATACGCAGTATTTT. Amino acids: CATSVAGATDTQYF.

The chain couples TRBV11-2 to TRBJ2-3, with TRBD2 as a possible D gene (7 bases). The CDR3 has 16 amino acids. The ends were cut back, 7 bases at V and 0 bases at J, with 17 bases in the middle. Germline-derived CDR1 and CDR2 are SGHAT and FQNNGV. This chain's CDR3 is CASKLLGGGSTDTQYF. The CDR3 nucleotides are TGTGCCAGCAAGTTACTGGGCGGGGGCAGCACAGATACGCAGTATTTT. Variable domain in full (rest from reference TRBV11-2 and TRBJ2-3): EAGVAQSPRYKIIEKRQSVAFWCNPISGHATLYWYQQILGQGPKLLIQFQNNGVVDDSQLPKDRFSAERLKGVDSTLKIQPAKLEDSAVYLCASKLLGGGSTDTQYFGPGTRLTVL.

The chain recombines TRBV6-5 with TRBJ2-7; 8 positions match TRBD1. V dropped 6 bases and J dropped 3; count of bases not matched to a gene: 7. CDR1 MNHEY and CDR2 SVGAGI come from the germline V gene. This CDR3 has 14 amino acids. Here the CDR3 DNA reads TGTGCCAGCAGACCCGGGACAGGACGCTACGAGCAGTACTTC. Encoded protein: CASRPGTGRYEQYF.

The chain has TRBV5-1 and TRBJ2-3; 7 bases align to TRBD1. The germline V gene has CDR1 SGHRS and CDR2 YFSETQ. After removal of 4 bases from V and 0 bases from J, the junction contained 11 bases not matched to a gene. The CDR3 loop spans 17 amino acids. For the CDR3, the DNA is TGCGCCAGCAGCCCGGGCTTGGGGACAGCGAGCACAGATACGCAGTATTTT. It specifies CASSPGLGTASTDTQYF.

The chain carries TRBV9 and TRBJ2-3; TRBD2 agrees at 14 bases. CDR1 is SGDLS and CDR2 is YYNGEE in the germline V gene. J gave up 1 base and V 4 bases, and 5 bases lay outside the gene matches. This CDR3 has 17 amino acids. CDR3 sequence: CASSSGLAGGRTDTQYF. The DNA of the CDR3 is TGTGCCAGCAGCTCCGGACTAGCGGGGGGCCGCACAGATACGCAGTATTTT. The variable domain in full, with the rest retrieved from reference TRBV9 and TRBJ2-3, is DSGVTQTPKHLITATGQRVTLRCSPRSGDLSVYWYQQSLDQGLQFLIQYYNGEERAKGNILERFSAQQFPDLHSELNLSSLELGDSALYFCASSSGLAGGRTDTQYFGPGTRLTVL.

The chain recombines TRBV9 with TRBJ2-1; tentatively, D is TRBD2 (6 bases). V lost 0 bases and J lost 5, with 15 bases in between. Germline V gives CDR1 SGDLS, CDR2 YYNGEE. The CDR3 extends over 16 amino acids. The chain's CDR3 is CASSVEGKRANNEQFF. Here the CDR3 DNA reads TGTGCCAGCAGCGTAGAGGGCAAGCGGGCAAACAATGAGCAGTTCTTC. Full variable domain (rest looked up from reference TRBV9 and TRBJ2-1): DSGVTQTPKHLITATGQRVTLRCSPRSGDLSVYWYQQSLDQGLQFLIQYYNGEERAKGNILERFSAQQFPDLHSELNLSSLELGDSALYFCASSVEGKRANNEQFFGPGTRLTVL.

The genes are TRBV18 and TRBJ1-5; D is unclear. Germline V CDR1 and CDR2: KGHSH, LQKENI. The CDR3 consists of 14 residues. With 3 bases removed from V and 10 bases from J, the gap between germline ends came to 16 bases. The CDR3 reads CASSPNGDRGPQHF. The CDR3 DNA reads as TGTGCCAGCTCACCCAACGGGGATCGAGGACCCCAGCATTTT. Together with reference TRBV18 and TRBJ1-5, the CDR3 gives the full variable domain: NAGVMQNPRHLVRRRGQEARLRCSPMKGHSHVYWYRQLPEEGLKFMVYLQKENIIDESGMPKERFSAEFPKEGPSILRIQQVVRGDSAAYFCASSPNGDRGPQHFGDGTRLSIL.

V and J are TRBV19 and TRBJ2-3; D uncertain. CDR1 LNHDA and CDR2 SQIVND come from the germline V gene (reference sequence). This CDR3 region has 15 residues. Trimming removed 11 bases from V and 1 base from J, with 19 bases in between. CDR3: CAPTALPKRTDTQYF. The DNA for the CDR3 is TGTGCCCCTACGGCACTACCCAAACGCACAGATACGCAGTATTTT.

J is TRBJ2-1 and V is TRBV7-2; TRBD2 matches 10 bases. Germline V gene sequence: CDR1 SGHTA, CDR2 FQGNSA. The V and J ends lost 5 bases and 4 bases, in that order; junction bases with no gene match: 8. There are 16 residues in the CDR3. CDR3 sequence: CASSTLAGGQYNEQFF. The CDR3 DNA follows: TGTGCCAGCAGCACCTTAGCGGGGGGACAATACAATGAGCAGTTCTTC.

The rearrangement links TRBV5-1 to TRBJ2-7; 10 bases align to TRBD2. Trimming at V came to 4 bases and at J to 3 bases, leaving 7 bases not matched to a gene. The CDR3 has 15 amino acids. The V gene's germline CDR1 is SGHRS and CDR2 YFSETQ. This chain's CDR3 is CASSPSGLALYEQYF. The CDR3 DNA is TGCGCCAGCAGCCCCTCGGGACTAGCGCTCTACGAGCAGTACTTC.

This chain joins TRBV5-1 and TRBJ1-1; D is unresolved. The V gene lost 4 bases and the J gene lost 1 base, with 14 bases spanning the gap. CDR3 length: 15 amino acids. Germline loops: CDR1 SGHRS, CDR2 YFSETQ. This chain's CDR3 is CASSPPLGGNTEAFF. The CDR3 DNA sequence: TGCGCCAGCAGCCCCCCGCTGGGAGGGAACACTGAAGCTTTCTTT.

This rearrangement joins TRBV2 to TRBJ1-1; the D gene is possibly TRBD1 (6 bases). CDR1 is SNHLY and CDR2 is FYNNEI in the germline V gene. The CDR3 runs 14 residues. V gave up 6 bases and J gave up 0 bases, with 11 bases separating them. Here the CDR3 DNA reads TGTGCCAGCAGGCCCGGGACAATGAACACTGAAGCTTTCTTT. Amino acids: CASRPGTMNTEAFF.

The V call is TRBV5-4, the J call TRBJ1-1; weak D call: TRBD1 (5 bases). This CDR3 is built from 14 residues. Deletions cut 4 bases from V and 0 bases from J, with 10 bases between. In germline, CDR1 is SGHNT, CDR2 YYREEE (reference sequence). The CDR3 sequence: CASSVIGVNTEAFF. For the CDR3, the DNA is TGTGCCAGCAGCGTGATAGGGGTGAACACTGAAGCTTTCTTT.

The chain recombines TRBV6-5 with TRBJ1-1; possibly TRBD1 for D (5 bases). The V end was cut by 5 bases, the J end by 4 bases, with 14 bases between. Germline V gives CDR1 MNHEY, CDR2 SVGAGI. The CDR3 contains 14 residues. The DNA for the CDR3 is TGTGCCAGCAGTCCTCAGGGTAGAGGCACTGAAGCTTTCTTT. Translated: CASSPQGRGTEAFF.

V is TRBV5-1 and J is TRBJ2-7; D is perhaps TRBD1 (5 bases). Germline-derived CDR1 and CDR2 are SGHRS and YFSETQ. This CDR3 has 13 amino acids. Between the trimmed V and J ends, which lost 3 bases and 3 bases, there was a span of 10 bases. The CDR3 region has the DNA TGCGCCAGCAGCTCAACAGGCTACTACGAGCAGTACTTC. Translated, it gives CASSSTGYYEQYF.

V is TRBV27 and J is TRBJ1-1, with D possibly matching TRBD1 (5 bases). Trimming left V 0 bases short and J 7 bases short, with 12 bases between. The CDR3 covers 14 residues. The germline V gene has CDR1 MNHEY and CDR2 SMNVEV (reference sequence). This CDR3 is CASSLSGRAIEAFF. CDR3 nucleotide sequence: TGTGCCAGCAGTTTATCAGGCAGGGCAATTGAAGCTTTCTTT.

This clone was counted only a few times. The V and J genes are TRBV4-2 and TRBJ2-1, with D perhaps matching TRBD2 (6 bases). Per germline, CDR1 LGHNA and CDR2 YNFKEQ. CDR3 length equals 17 residues. The V end lost 0 bases, the J end lost 2 bases, and 14 bases lay between the germline ends. CDR3 DNA: TGTGCCAGCAGCCAAGATCGAGAAGCGGGCACCTACAATGAGCAGTTCTTC. It encodes CASSQDREAGTYNEQFF.

This chain joins TRBV29-1 and TRBJ2-2; TRBD2 aligns across 15 bases. In germline, CDR1 is SQVTM, CDR2 ANQGSEA. After removal of 7 bases from V and 4 bases from J, the junction contained 4 bases not matched to a gene. The CDR3 length is 15 residues. CDR3 coding DNA: TGCAGCGCCCAGGGACTAGCGGGGGGCACCGGGGAGCTGTTTTTT. It encodes CSAQGLAGGTGELFF.

V gene TRBV28 combines with J gene TRBJ1-2; possibly TRBD1 for D (5 bases). The V end was cut by 6 bases, the J end by 5 bases, with 19 bases between. CDR1 MDHEN and CDR2 SYDVKM come from the germline V gene. The length of the CDR3 is 15 residues. CDR3 in amino acids: CASSPSGRLRYGYTF. CDR3 DNA: TGTGCCAGCAGCCCTTCAGGGCGGCTACGGTATGGCTACACCTTC.

The chain employs TRBV19 and TRBJ1-5; TRBD1 matches at 7 bases. V gave up 8 bases and J gave up 0 bases; unmatched junction bases: 7. Per the germline V gene, CDR1 is LNHDA and CDR2 is SQIVND (reference sequence). This CDR3 is 15 amino acids long. The CDR3 spells CASGHRGDSNQPQHF. DNA for the CDR3: TGTGCCAGTGGACACAGGGGAGATAGCAATCAGCCCCAGCATTTT.

This clone has just one count. The J gene is TRBJ2-2, the V gene TRBV19; TRBD1 matches 8 bases. The V gene end was trimmed by 3 bases and the J gene end by 6 bases; junction bases not matched to a gene: 9. CDR3 length equals 16 residues. Germline V gene lookup returns CDR1 LNHDA and CDR2 SQIVND (reference sequence). CDR3 nucleotide sequence: TGTGCCAGTAGTATTGAAGGACAGGGTTTGGCCGGGGAGCTGTTTTTT. It translates to CASSIEGQGLAGELFF.

The rearrangement links TRBV6-5 to TRBJ2-7; possible D gene TRBD2, 6 bases. CDR3 length: 14 residues. Per germline, CDR1 MNHEY and CDR2 SVGAGI. V shed 2 bases and J shed 2 bases, with 10 bases lying between them. The CDR3 spells CASSYGTGTYEQYF. DNA for the CDR3: TGTGCCAGCAGTTACGGGACTGGCACCTACGAGCAGTACTTC.

The chain recombines TRBV7-2 with TRBJ2-2; 7 nucleotides match TRBD2. J was trimmed by 4 bases and V by 6 bases; bases with no gene match: 8. The germline CDR1 and CDR2 sequences are SGHTA and FQGNSA. The CDR3 consists of 15 residues. CDR3 nucleotides: TGTGCCAGCAGGTTCATAGCGGGCTCCACCGGGGAGCTGTTTTTT. This encodes CASRFIAGSTGELFF.

The rearrangement joins TRBV6-1 to TRBJ1-4, with 10 bases that match TRBD1. The germline V gene has CDR1 MNHNS and CDR2 SASEGT. V shed 0 bases and J 6 bases; nucleotides not matched to a gene: 4. This CDR3 is built from 16 residues. The CDR3 region is CASSEARGQGDEKLFF. The DNA for the CDR3 is TGTGCCAGCAGTGAAGCGAGAGGACAGGGGGATGAAAAACTGTTTTTT.

The V call is TRBV24-1, the J call TRBJ1-1; D is uncertain. The germline V and J ends were trimmed by 5 bases and 0 bases, with 6 bases remaining between them. From germline, CDR1 is KGHDR and CDR2 SFDVKD. The CDR3 consists of 13 residues. In DNA, the CDR3 is TGTGCCACCAGTGCGGGGATGAACACTGAAGCTTTCTTT. Translating gives CATSAGMNTEAFF.